This T cell receptor beta chain was profiled in a study of cytomegalovirus exposure and HLA in healthy donors. Study conclusions and caveats: What was likely a sequencing artifact was a cluster of highly shared sequence variants. On later analysis, the bulk of CMV-associated TCR beta chains appeared to be HLA-restricted.

The length of the CDR3 is 11 residues. Germline-derived CDR1 and CDR2 are DFQATT and SNEGSKA (reference sequence). V was clipped by 3 bases and J by 5 bases, with 7 bases between them. PCR employed 60 Vbeta and 13 Jbeta primers. Profiled with immunoSEQ multiplex PCR; TCRdb holds only in-frame clones, not every one. This sample has 95,000 to 110,000 clones; more than 75% occur once, and the top ten carry 10%. Worth noting for this clone: Its antigen is as yet unknown.

This chain joins TRBV20-1 and TRBJ1-1; D ambiguous. The receptor comes from a woman in her late teens or twenties in good health and CMV-seropositive. The sequenced sample was PBMCs. The CDR3 loop is CSASWRTEAFF. For the CDR3, the DNA is TGCAGTGCTAGCTGGAGGACTGAAGCTTTCTTT.